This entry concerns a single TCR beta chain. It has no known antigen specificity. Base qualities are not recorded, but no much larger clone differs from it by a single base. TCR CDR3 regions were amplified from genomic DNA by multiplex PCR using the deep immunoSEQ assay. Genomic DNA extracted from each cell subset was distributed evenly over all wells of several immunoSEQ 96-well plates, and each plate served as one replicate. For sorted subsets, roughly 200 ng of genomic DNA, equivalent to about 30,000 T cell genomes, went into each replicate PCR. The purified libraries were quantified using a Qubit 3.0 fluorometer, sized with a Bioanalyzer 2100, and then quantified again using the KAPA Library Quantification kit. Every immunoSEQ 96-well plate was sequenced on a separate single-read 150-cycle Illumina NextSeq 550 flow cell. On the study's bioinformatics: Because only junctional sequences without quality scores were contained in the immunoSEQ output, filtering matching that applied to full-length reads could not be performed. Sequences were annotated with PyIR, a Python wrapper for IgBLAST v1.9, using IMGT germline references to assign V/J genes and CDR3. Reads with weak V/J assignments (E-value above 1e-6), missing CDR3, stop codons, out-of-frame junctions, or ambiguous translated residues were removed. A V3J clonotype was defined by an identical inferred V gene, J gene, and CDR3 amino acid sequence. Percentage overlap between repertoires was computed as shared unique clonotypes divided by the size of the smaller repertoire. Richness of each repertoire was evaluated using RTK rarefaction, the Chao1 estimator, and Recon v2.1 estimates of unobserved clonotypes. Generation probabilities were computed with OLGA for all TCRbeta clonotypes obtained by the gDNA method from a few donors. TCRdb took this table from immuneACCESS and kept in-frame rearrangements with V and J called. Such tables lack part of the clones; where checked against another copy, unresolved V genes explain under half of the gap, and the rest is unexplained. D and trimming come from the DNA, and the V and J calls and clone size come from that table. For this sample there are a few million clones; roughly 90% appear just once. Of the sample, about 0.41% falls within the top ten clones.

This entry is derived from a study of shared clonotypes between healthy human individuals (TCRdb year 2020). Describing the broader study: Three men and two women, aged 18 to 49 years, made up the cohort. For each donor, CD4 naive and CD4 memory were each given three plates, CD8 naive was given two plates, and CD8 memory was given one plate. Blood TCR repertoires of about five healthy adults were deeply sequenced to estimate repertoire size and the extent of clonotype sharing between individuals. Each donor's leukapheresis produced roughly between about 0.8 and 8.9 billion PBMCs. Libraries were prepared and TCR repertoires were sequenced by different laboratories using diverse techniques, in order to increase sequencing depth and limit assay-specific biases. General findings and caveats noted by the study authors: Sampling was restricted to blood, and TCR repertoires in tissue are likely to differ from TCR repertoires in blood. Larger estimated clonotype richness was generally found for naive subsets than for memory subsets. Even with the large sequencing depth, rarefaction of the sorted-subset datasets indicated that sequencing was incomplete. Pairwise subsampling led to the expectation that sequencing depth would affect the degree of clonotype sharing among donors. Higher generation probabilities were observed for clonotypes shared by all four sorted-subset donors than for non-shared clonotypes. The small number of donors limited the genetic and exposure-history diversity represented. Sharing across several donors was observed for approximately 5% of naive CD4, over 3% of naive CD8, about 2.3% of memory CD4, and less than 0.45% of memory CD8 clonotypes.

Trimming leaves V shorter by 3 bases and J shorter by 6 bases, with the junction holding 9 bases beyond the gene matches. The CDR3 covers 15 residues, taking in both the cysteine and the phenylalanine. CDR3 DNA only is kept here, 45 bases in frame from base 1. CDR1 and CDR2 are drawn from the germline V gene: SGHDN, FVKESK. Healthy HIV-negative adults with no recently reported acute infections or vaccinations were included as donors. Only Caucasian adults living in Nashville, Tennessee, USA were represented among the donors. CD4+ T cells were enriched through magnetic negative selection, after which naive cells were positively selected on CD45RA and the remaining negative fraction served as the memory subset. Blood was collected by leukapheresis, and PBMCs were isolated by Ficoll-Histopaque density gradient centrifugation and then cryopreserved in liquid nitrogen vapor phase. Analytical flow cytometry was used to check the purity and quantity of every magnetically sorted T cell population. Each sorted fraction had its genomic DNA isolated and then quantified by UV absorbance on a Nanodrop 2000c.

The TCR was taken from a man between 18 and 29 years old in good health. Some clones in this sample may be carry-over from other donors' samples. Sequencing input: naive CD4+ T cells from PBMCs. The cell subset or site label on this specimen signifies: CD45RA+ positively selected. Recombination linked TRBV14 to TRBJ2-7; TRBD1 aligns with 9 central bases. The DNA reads TGTGCCAGCAGCCAGTCTCGACAGGGGGGGATCGAGCAGTACTTC. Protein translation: CASSQSRQGGIEQYF.